This T cell receptor (beta chain) originates from a study of early T cells in non-severe SARS-CoV-2 infection. Background on the study: Bulk RNA isolated from unsorted whole blood underwent sequencing; chains were not paired.

This clonotype was seen at least ten times. This CDR3 spans 16 amino acids. From germline, CDR1 is MNHEY and CDR2 SVGAGI. V lost 5 bases to trimming and J lost 6 bases; unmatched junction nucleotides: 11. In TCRdb, the 5' RACE reads were re-called with MiXCR into one record per CDR3 protein. Of tens of thousands of distinct CDR3 sequences in the sample, under 9.5% were seen once. The receptor was isolated from an adult who was a healthcare worker with PCR-confirmed SARS-CoV-2 infection or an uninfected control (not recorded which). Sequenced material: whole blood. The J gene is TRBJ2-1, the V gene TRBV6-5, with 9 bases that match TRBD1. The CDR3: CASSPGGTGLSNEQFF. The DNA for the CDR3 is TGTGCCAGCAGTCCCGGAGGGACAGGGTTGAGCAATGAGCAGTTCTTC.